One and the same sample provided the 8 T cell receptor beta chains below, sequenced in a study of PD-1 blockade in mismatch repair-deficient tumors. The repertoire was sequenced with immunoSEQ multiplex PCR; TCRdb's copy has only in-frame clones and lacks some. This sample has around 49,000 clones, with under 85% found just once. Material: PBMCs, obtained before pembrolizumab treatment. Source of these receptors: an adult with mismatch repair-deficient cancer.

This chain uses TRBV29-1 with TRBJ2-3, with D possibly TRBD1 on 6 matching bases. V was pared by 8 bases and J by 4 bases, with 19 bases between. This CDR3 is 14 amino acids long. In germline, CDR1 is SQVTM, CDR2 ANQGSEA. The CDR3 coding sequence is TGCAGCACCTGGACAGATGGAGCGGCAGATACGCAGTATTTT. This sequence encodes CSTWTDGAADTQYF.

This chain links TRBV19 with TRBJ2-1; 8 nucleotides line up with TRBD2. V lost 1 base to trimming and J lost 9 bases; unmatched junction nucleotides: 5. Germline V lookup: CDR1 LNHDA, CDR2 SQIVND (reference sequence). The CDR3 has 14 residues. The CDR3 is CASSIGGLVVEQFF. The CDR3 DNA is TGTGCCAGTAGTATAGGGGGACTAGTAGTTGAGCAGTTCTTC.

The V and J genes are TRBV9 and TRBJ2-2, with TRBD2 matching 7 bases. Germline V gene lookup returns CDR1 SGDLS and CDR2 YYNGEE. This CDR3 spans 17 amino acids. V lost 0 bases, J lost 0 bases, and 5 bases stayed unmatched. The CDR3 is CASSVGAGATNTGELFF. The CDR3 coding sequence is TGTGCCAGCAGCGTAGGGGCGGGAGCGACGAACACCGGGGAGCTGTTTTTT.

The chain links TRBV7-9 to TRBJ1-2; TRBD1 matches 8 bases. This CDR3 region has 14 residues. Per the germline V gene, CDR1 is SEHNR and CDR2 is FQNEAQ (reference sequence). Losses at the gene ends were 1 base for V and 6 bases for J; bases not matched to a gene: 4. The CDR3 coding sequence is TGTGCCAGCAGCTTAGGACAGGGGAGCGATGGCTACACCTTC. This translates into CASSLGQGSDGYTF.

The gene calls are TRBV5-4 and TRBJ2-1; 7 nucleotides agree with TRBD1. The CDR3 has 13 amino acids. Per the germline V gene, CDR1 is SGHNT and CDR2 is YYREEE (reference sequence). Trimming cost V 4 bases and J 6 bases; bases outside gene matches: 4. The CDR3, as DNA: TGTGCCAGCAGCAGGGACAGAAGCAATGAGCAGTTCTTC. This codes for CASSRDRSNEQFF. The complete variable domain, with remaining parts taken from reference TRBV5-4 and TRBJ2-1, reads ETGVTQSPTHLIKTRGQQVTLRCSSQSGHNTVSWYQQALGQGPQFIFQYYREEENGRGNFPPRFSGLQFPNYSSELNVNALELDDSALYLCASSRDRSNEQFFGPGTRLTVL.

The CDR3 DNA reads TGTGCCTGGAGTGTAGCAGCGGGCACAGATACGCAGTATTTT. It is translated as CAWSVAAGTDTQYF. The V gene is TRBV30, the J gene TRBJ2-3; D may be TRBD2 (5 bases). The V and J ends lost 0 bases and 1 base respectively, with 8 bases between them. CDR1 is GTSNPN, CDR2 SVGIG, per germline (reference sequence). The CDR3 loop spans 14 amino acids. The full variable domain, in which reference TRBV30 and TRBJ2-3 provide the parts outside the CDR3, is SQTIHQWPATLVQPVGSPLSLECTVEGTSNPNLYWYRQAAGRGLQLLFYSVGIGQISSEVPQNLSASRPQDRQFILSSKKLLLSDSGFYLCAWSVAAGTDTQYFGPGTRLTVL.

The sample holds one count of this clone. CDR3 amino acids: CASSGLSYEQYF. The DNA of the CDR3 is TGTGCCAGCAGCGGGCTCTCCTACGAGCAGTACTTC. The V call is TRBV7-9, the J call TRBJ2-7; D is ambiguous. The CDR3 covers 12 residues. Germline-derived CDR1 and CDR2 are SEHNR and FQNEAQ (reference sequence). V was clipped by 5 bases and J by 0 bases, with 5 bases between them.

The J gene is TRBJ2-1, the V gene TRBV2, with 11 positions matching TRBD1. The CDR3 runs 15 residues. CDR1 is SNHLY, CDR2 FYNNEI, per germline. V shed 9 bases, J shed 8 bases, and the junction held 12 bases outside the gene matches. CDR3 region: CASRSGTGGIDEQFF. The CDR3 bases are TGTGCCAGTCGATCAGGGACAGGGGGTATAGATGAGCAGTTCTTC.